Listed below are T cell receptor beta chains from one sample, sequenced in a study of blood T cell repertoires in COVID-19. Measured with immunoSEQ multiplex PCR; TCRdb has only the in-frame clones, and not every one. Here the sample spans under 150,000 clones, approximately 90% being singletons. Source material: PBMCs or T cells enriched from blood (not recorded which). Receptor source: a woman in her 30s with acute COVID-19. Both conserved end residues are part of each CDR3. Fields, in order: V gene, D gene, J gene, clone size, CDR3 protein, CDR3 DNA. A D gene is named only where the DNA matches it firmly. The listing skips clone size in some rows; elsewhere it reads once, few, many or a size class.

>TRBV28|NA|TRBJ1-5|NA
CASSLFRVNQPQHF
TGTGCCAGCAGTTTATTCAGGGTCAATCAGCCCCAGCATTTT
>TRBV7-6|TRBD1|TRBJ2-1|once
CASSQFWGRGPESHYNEQFF
TGTGCCAGCAGCCAATTCTGGGGCAGGGGGCCTGAATCGCACTACAATGAGCAGTTCTTC
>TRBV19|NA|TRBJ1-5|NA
CASAGGTQPQHF
TGTGCCAGTGCTGGGGGCACTCAGCCCCAGCATTTT
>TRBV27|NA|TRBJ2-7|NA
CASSGVSGVVYEQYF
TGTGCCAGCAGTGGCGTCTCGGGGGTCGTCTACGAGCAGTACTTC
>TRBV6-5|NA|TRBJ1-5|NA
CASSYSISGNQPQHF
TGTGCCAGCAGTTACTCTATTAGCGGCAATCAGCCCCAGCATTTT
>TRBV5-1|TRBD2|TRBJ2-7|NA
CASSAGLAGGRYEQYF
TGCGCCAGCAGCGCGGGACTAGCGGGAGGGCGTTACGAGCAGTACTTC
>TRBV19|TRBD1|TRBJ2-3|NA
CASRSPGGPSTDTQYF
TGTGCCAGTAGATCACCAGGGGGCCCCAGCACAGATACGCAGTATTTT
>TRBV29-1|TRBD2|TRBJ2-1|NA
CSVQRGVGNEQFF
TGCAGCGTTCAGCGGGGGGTGGGAAATGAGCAGTTCTTC
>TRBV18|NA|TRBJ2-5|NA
CASSPNGLGSGETQYF
TGTGCCAGCTCACCAAACGGGTTAGGATCCGGAGAGACCCAGTACTTC
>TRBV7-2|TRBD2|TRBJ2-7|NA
CASSFGRGYEQYF
TGTGCCAGCAGCTTTGGGAGGGGATACGAGCAGTACTTC
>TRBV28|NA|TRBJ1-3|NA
CASIQGSGNTIYF
TGTGCCAGCATTCAGGGTTCTGGAAACACCATATATTTT
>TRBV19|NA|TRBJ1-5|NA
CASSTETNYQPQHF
TGTGCCAGTAGTACCGAGACAAATTATCAGCCCCAGCATTTT
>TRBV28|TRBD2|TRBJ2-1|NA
CASRGSGTEQFF
TGTGCCAGCAGGGGTAGCGGGACTGAGCAGTTCTTC
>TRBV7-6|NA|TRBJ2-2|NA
CASSLRQAPNTGELFF
TGTGCCAGCAGCCTCAGACAGGCCCCTAACACCGGGGAGCTGTTTTTT
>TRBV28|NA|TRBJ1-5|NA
CASSPLLADHQPQHF
TGTGCCAGCAGTCCCCTCCTAGCAGATCATCAGCCCCAGCATTTT
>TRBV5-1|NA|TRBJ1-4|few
CASSLGGGSNEKLFF
TGCGCCAGCAGCTTGGGAGGCGGTAGTAATGAAAAACTGTTTTTT
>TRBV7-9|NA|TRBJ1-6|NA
CASSKLGETANSPLHF
TGTGCCAGCAGCAAGCTTGGTGAGACAGCAAATTCACCCCTCCACTTT
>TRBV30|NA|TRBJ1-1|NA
CAWRSWPKNTEAFF
TGTGCCTGGAGATCTTGGCCCAAGAACACTGAAGCTTTCTTT
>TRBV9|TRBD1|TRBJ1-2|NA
CASSGDRALIYGYTF
TGTGCCAGCAGCGGGGACAGAGCCCTTATCTATGGCTACACCTTC
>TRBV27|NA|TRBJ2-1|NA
CASSLSVAREASFYNEQFF
TGTGCCAGCAGTTTATCCGTGGCTAGGGAGGCGAGTTTTTACAATGAGCAGTTCTTC